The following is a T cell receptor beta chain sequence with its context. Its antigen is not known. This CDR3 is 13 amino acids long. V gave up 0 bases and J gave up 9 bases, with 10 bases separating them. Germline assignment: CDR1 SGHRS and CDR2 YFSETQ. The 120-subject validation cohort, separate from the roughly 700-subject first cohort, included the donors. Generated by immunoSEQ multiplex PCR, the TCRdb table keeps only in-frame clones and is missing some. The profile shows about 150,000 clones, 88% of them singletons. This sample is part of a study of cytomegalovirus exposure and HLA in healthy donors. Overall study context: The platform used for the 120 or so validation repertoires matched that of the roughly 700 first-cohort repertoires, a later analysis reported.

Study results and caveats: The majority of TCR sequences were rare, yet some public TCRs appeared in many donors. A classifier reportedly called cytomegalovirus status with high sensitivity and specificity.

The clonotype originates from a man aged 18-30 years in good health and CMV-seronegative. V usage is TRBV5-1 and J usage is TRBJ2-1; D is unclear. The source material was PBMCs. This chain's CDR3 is CASSLEGRLEQFF. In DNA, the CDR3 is TGCGCCAGCAGCTTGGAAGGCAGACTTGAGCAGTTCTTC.